Below, one T cell receptor beta chain is given with its context. Its specificity is not known. TCRdb's copy holds only in-frame clones and misses some; the assay was immunoSEQ multiplex PCR. The sample shows about 26,000 clones, approximately 70% of them seen only once. Unexposed donor CD4+ T cells date from about 2011-2018, before the COVID-19 pandemic. After around nine days of culture, CD4+ T cells were isolated. Cells permitting, SARS-CoV-2 S/N and four cold-coronavirus spikes were tested on unexposed-donor CD4+ T cells. Cultures received half-medium IL-2 refreshes on days 3 and 7. The sample comes from a study of CD4 T cells in relation to SARS-CoV-2 and coronaviruses. Study in general: TCR beta CDR3s were sequenced after approximately ten-day antigen culture of PBMCs. Regarding the study as a whole: Crossreactivity was assessed only for spike protein, not other viral proteins.

Germline lookup yields CDR1 SGHTA and CDR2 FQGTGA. Germline trimming cut 8 bases from V and 5 bases from J; bases unmatched to any gene: 0. CDR3 length: 12 amino acids. The sequence came from a human donor in good health. The sample was CD4+ T cells from PBMCs, cultured in vitro. The rearrangement joins TRBV7-3 to TRBJ2-2, with 9 bases matching TRBD1. In DNA, the CDR3 is TGTGCCAGCGGGACAGGGACCGGGGAGCTGTTTTTT. Translated: CASGTGTGELFF. The variable domain in full, with the rest retrieved from reference TRBV7-3 and TRBJ2-2, is GAGVSQTPSNKVTEKGKYVELRCDPISGHTALYWYRQSLGQGPEFLIYFQGTGAADDSGLPNDRFFAVRPEGSVSTLKIQRTERGDSAVYLCASGTGTGELFFGEGSRLTVL.